This TCR beta chain is drawn from a study of T cells in Graves' hyperthyroidism and ophthalmopathy. About the study: At the time of initial diagnosis and before any treatment, peripheral blood was collected. Study findings and constraints: Before onset, by a median of about seven months, the model predicted ophthalmopathy. In blood, most of the thyroid clonotypes expanded above 0.001 were also present.

A lack of ophthalmopathy progression within 18 months defined stable Graves' hyperthyroidism. The germline V gene encodes CDR1 DFQATT and CDR2 SNEGSKA (reference sequence). Trimming shortened V by 6 bases and J by 0 bases, and 18 bases separated the two germline ends. The CDR3 length is 16 residues. RNA transcripts provided the source from which TCR beta CDR3 regions were amplified. HTBI primers were employed in a first-round RT-PCR of the TCR CDR3. TCRdb recomputed calls from the multiplex PCR reads with MiXCR, one row per CDR3 protein. This table holds around 300,000 distinct CDR3 sequences, about 15% found once. With regard to this clonotype: Its antigen is unidentified.

The chain recombines TRBV20-1 with TRBJ1-3; the D gene is possibly TRBD1 (6 bases). The receptor comes from a woman between 25 and 40 years old with Graves' hyperthyroidism. The sequencing input was blood. The CDR3 DNA reads TGCAGTGCCCTACCGATTCGGGACACCTCTGGAAACACCATATATTTT. This translates into CSALPIRDTSGNTIYF.